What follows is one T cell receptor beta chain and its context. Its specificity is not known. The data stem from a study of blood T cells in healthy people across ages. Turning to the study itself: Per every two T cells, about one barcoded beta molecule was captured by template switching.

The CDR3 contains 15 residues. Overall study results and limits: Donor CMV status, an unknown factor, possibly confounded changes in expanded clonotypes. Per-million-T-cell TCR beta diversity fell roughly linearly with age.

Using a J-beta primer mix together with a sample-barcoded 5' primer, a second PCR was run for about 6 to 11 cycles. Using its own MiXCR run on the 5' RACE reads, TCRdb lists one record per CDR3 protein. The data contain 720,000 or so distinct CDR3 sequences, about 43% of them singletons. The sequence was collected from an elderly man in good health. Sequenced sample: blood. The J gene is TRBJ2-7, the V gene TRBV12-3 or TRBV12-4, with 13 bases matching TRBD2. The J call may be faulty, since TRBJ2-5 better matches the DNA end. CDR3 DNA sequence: TGTGCCAGCAGACGGACTAGCGGGGGCCGGAGGACCCAGTACTTC. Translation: CASRRTSGGRRTQYF.